The rows below give T cell receptor beta chains drawn from one sample of a study of T cells after yellow fever vaccination. TCRdb itself ran the 5' RACE reads through MiXCR, one entry per CDR3 protein. Among around 300,000 distinct CDR3 sequences listed, around 4.3% were seen once. Material: PBMCs, obtained 15 days after the yellow fever booster vaccination. The receptors here all came from a man aged 18 to 30 who received the YFV17D yellow fever vaccine. Both conserved end residues are part of each CDR3. Each record gives: CDR3 DNA, CDR3 protein, clone size, J gene, D gene, CDR3 length, V gene. A D gene is named only where the DNA matches it firmly. Not all rows give a size; the values are once, few, many and, for expanded clones, a class.

CDR3nt: TGTGCCAGCAGCTTAACAGGGCAGAATACGCAGTATTTT
CDR3aa: CASSLTGQNTQYF
abundance: .
j_gene: TRBJ2-3
d_gene: .
len: 13
v_gene: TRBV7-6

CDR3nt: TGTGCCAGCAGTCTCAGACTAGCGGGGGCCACAGATACGCAGTATTTT
CDR3aa: CASSLRLAGATDTQYF
abundance: many
j_gene: TRBJ2-3
d_gene: TRBD2
len: 16
v_gene: TRBV27

CDR3nt: TGTGCCAGTAGTATGGCAGGGCGCTCCTACGAGCAGTACTTC
CDR3aa: CASSMAGRSYEQYF
abundance: few
j_gene: TRBJ2-7
d_gene: .
len: 14
v_gene: TRBV19

CDR3nt: TGCGCCAGCAGTCACCCCGGACTAGCGGGGGAGCTCCTAGCCAAAAACATTCAGTACTTC
CDR3aa: CASSHPGLAGELLAKNIQYF
abundance: .
j_gene: TRBJ2-4
d_gene: TRBD2
len: 20
v_gene: TRBV23-1

CDR3nt: TGTGCCAGCAGTTATTTCAGGGTTTCAACTAATGAAAAACTGTTTTTT
CDR3aa: CASSYFRVSTNEKLFF
abundance: few
j_gene: TRBJ1-4
d_gene: .
len: 16
v_gene: TRBV6-5

CDR3nt: TGCGCCAGCAGGCCGACAGGGGTGGATTCACCCCTCCACTTT
CDR3aa: CASRPTGVDSPLHF
abundance: .
j_gene: TRBJ1-6
d_gene: TRBD1
len: 14
v_gene: TRBV5-1

CDR3nt: TGTGCCAGCGGCTACAGGGGACCTGCTATAGGCTACACCTTC
CDR3aa: CASGYRGPAIGYTF
abundance: many
j_gene: TRBJ1-2
d_gene: TRBD1
len: 14
v_gene: TRBV6-5

CDR3nt: TGTGCCACCAGTGAGCAGAACACCGGGGAGCTGTTTTTT
CDR3aa: CATSEQNTGELFF
abundance: .
j_gene: TRBJ2-2
d_gene: .
len: 13
v_gene: TRBV24-1

CDR3nt: TGCGCCAGCAGCTTGGAGCTGAGTAGAATACAGTACAATGAGCAGTTCTTC
CDR3aa: CASSLELSRIQYNEQFF
abundance: few
j_gene: TRBJ2-1
d_gene: .
len: 17
v_gene: TRBV5-1

CDR3nt: TGTGCCAGCAGTTTACCCCCAGGTCTTACCGGGGAGCTGTTTTTT
CDR3aa: CASSLPPGLTGELFF
abundance: few
j_gene: TRBJ2-2
d_gene: .
len: 15
v_gene: TRBV12-3/TRBV12-4

CDR3nt: TGTGCCAGCAGCTTAGAGCCAGCGGAGAACACCGGGGAGCTGTTTTTT
CDR3aa: CASSLEPAENTGELFF
abundance: few
j_gene: TRBJ2-2
d_gene: .
len: 16
v_gene: TRBV7-2

CDR3nt: TGTGCCAGCAGCCTAACAGGGCTACAGTCCTACGAGCAGTACTTC
CDR3aa: CASSLTGLQSYEQYF
abundance: many
j_gene: TRBJ2-7
d_gene: .
len: 15
v_gene: TRBV7-2

CDR3nt: TGTGCCAGCAGCGTAGTTGAAGGGGCCACAGATACGCAGTATTTT
CDR3aa: CASSVVEGATDTQYF
abundance: few
j_gene: TRBJ2-3
d_gene: .
len: 15
v_gene: TRBV9

CDR3nt: TGTGCCAGCAGTTTATTCATGGGTACATTCGGTCAGCCCCAGCATTTT
CDR3aa: CASSLFMGTFGQPQHF
abundance: many
j_gene: TRBJ1-5
d_gene: .
len: 16
v_gene: TRBV28

CDR3nt: TGTGCCAGCAGCTTAGTGGGGGGCCCGTACTTC
CDR3aa: CASSLVGGPYF
abundance: few
j_gene: TRBJ2-7
d_gene: .
len: 11
v_gene: TRBV7-2

CDR3nt: TGTGCCAGCAGCGTCCAGGGAGCTGGGGCCAACGTCCTGACTTTC
CDR3aa: CASSVQGAGANVLTF
abundance: few
j_gene: TRBJ2-6
d_gene: .
len: 15
v_gene: TRBV7-2

CDR3nt: TGTGCCAGCAGCTTTCTGACAGCATCCACTGAAGCTTTCTTT
CDR3aa: CASSFLTASTEAFF
abundance: many
j_gene: TRBJ1-1
d_gene: .
len: 14
v_gene: TRBV7-9

CDR3nt: TGTGCCAGCAGCGTAGGCCCAGCGTCCAATCAGCCCCAGCATTTT
CDR3aa: CASSVGPASNQPQHF
abundance: many
j_gene: TRBJ1-5
d_gene: .
len: 15
v_gene: TRBV9

CDR3nt: TGTGCCACCAGTGATCGGACAGGATACCGTCCAAGTGAGCAGTTCTTC
CDR3aa: CATSDRTGYRPSEQFF
abundance: .
j_gene: TRBJ2-1
d_gene: TRBD1
len: 16
v_gene: TRBV24-1

CDR3nt: TGCAGTGCTAGAGATGGTGAAGGGGCGAGTCTAGAGACCCAGTACTTC
CDR3aa: CSARDGEGASLETQYF
abundance: many
j_gene: TRBJ2-5
d_gene: .
len: 16
v_gene: TRBV20-1

CDR3nt: TGTGCCAGCAGTCACCGGGACAGACTTTACAATGAGCAGTTCTTC
CDR3aa: CASSHRDRLYNEQFF
abundance: many
j_gene: TRBJ2-1
d_gene: TRBD1
len: 15
v_gene: TRBV6-6

CDR3nt: TGTGCCAGCAGTGGGAGGGAGGCGGGTGGAACCCAAGAGACCCAGTACTTC
CDR3aa: CASSGREAGGTQETQYF
abundance: few
j_gene: TRBJ2-5
d_gene: .
len: 17
v_gene: TRBV25-1